Reported below is one TCR beta chain. These data come from a study of T cells after yellow fever vaccination. Overall study: The fractions with low cell numbers were processed using SMART-Seq v4 Ultra Low Input.

Whole-study results and caveats: Post-booster samples contained most primary-vaccination clones (about 96% CD4, approximately 88% CD8). A small proportion of clonotypes was detected in both the CD4 and CD8 compartments.

CDR3 length: 14 amino acids. V shed 3 bases and J 5 bases; nucleotides not matched to a gene: 4. The 5'RACE template-switching step produced TCR cDNA and added a universal primer site and UMIs. From the 5' RACE reads, TCRdb called clonotypes with MiXCR, one entry per CDR3 protein. Here the sample spans approximately 85,000 distinct CDR3 sequences, roughly 14% being singletons. V and J are TRBV12-3 or TRBV12-4 and TRBJ2-1; 7 bases are shared with TRBD1. This specimen consisted of CD8+ T cells not binding an NS4B(214-222) dextramer, sorted from PBMCs, obtained about 21 days after the first yellow fever vaccination. This clonotype originated in a man aged 18-30 years who received the YFV17D yellow fever vaccine. CDR3 bases: TGTGCCAGCAGTTTCGGGGACAGCGACAATGAGCAGTTCTTC. Its translation is CASSFGDSDNEQFF.